The 23 T cell receptor beta chains given below trace back to one sample, sequenced in a study of Ad26.COV2.S vaccination and SARS-CoV-2 variants. Assay: immunoSEQ multiplex PCR; the TCRdb copy retains only in-frame clones and omits some. This table has about 390,000 clones, around 92% appearing once. Treatment specified: some 20 received Ad26.COV2.S at low or high dose, single or two shots; about 5 received placebo; per-sample allocation not given. Specimen acquisition occurred on day 63 following the initial vaccine or placebo injection. Sequencing used peripheral blood, obtained in a trial of Ad26.COV2.S vaccine versus placebo. The receptors shown here come from a person aged 18 to 65 who received the Ad26.COV2.S COVID-19 vaccine or a placebo.

The chain combines TRBV6-5 with TRBJ2-5; D gene unclear. V lost 6 bases to trimming and J lost 5 bases, with 10 bases between them. CDR1 and CDR2 (germline): MNHEY, SVGAGI. This CDR3 has 12 residues. CDR3 sequence reads: CASSPPGETQYF. CDR3 bases: TGTGCCAGCAGCCCCCCCGGGGAGACCCAGTACTTC.

The chain combines TRBV11-2 with TRBJ1-6, with TRBD1 identical over 7 bases. The trim removed 2 bases at V and 7 bases at J, leaving 17 bases unmatched. This CDR3 contains 19 residues. CDR1 is SGHAT, CDR2 FQNNGV, per germline. CDR3 loop: CASSLRQGVIGAGNSPLHF. The CDR3 nucleotides read TGTGCCAGCAGCTTAAGACAGGGCGTAATAGGGGCTGGAAATTCACCCCTCCACTTT.

The chain carries TRBV11-2 and TRBJ2-1; possibly TRBD2 for D (5 bases). This CDR3 region has 14 residues. V shed 3 bases and J shed 6 bases, with 12 bases lying between them. The V gene's germline CDR1 is SGHAT and CDR2 FQNNGV. The CDR3 DNA follows: TGTGCCAGCAGCTTGACCCGGGAATCCAATGAGCAGTTCTTC. As protein: CASSLTRESNEQFF.

The chain is built from TRBV5-1 and TRBJ2-7, with 8 bases aligning to TRBD1. This CDR3 is built from 16 residues. Germline values: CDR1 SGHRS, CDR2 YFSETQ. V trimming: 4 bases; J trimming: 0 bases; junction bases outside the gene matches: 9. Here the CDR3 reads CASSRDGTGISYEQYF. The CDR3 DNA follows: TGCGCCAGCAGCCGAGACGGGACAGGCATCTCCTACGAGCAGTACTTC.

The rearrangement joins TRBV2 to TRBJ1-5, with D unresolved. This CDR3 contains 15 residues. Germline lookup yields CDR1 SNHLY and CDR2 FYNNEI. V was pared by 4 bases and J by 6 bases, with 16 bases between. The CDR3 nucleotides read TGTGCCAGCAGTGGGACGACGGCCCTTAGTCAGCCCCAGCATTTT. It translates to CASSGTTALSQPQHF.

V and J are TRBV19 and TRBJ1-2; a weak D match, TRBD1 (6 bases). With 7 bases removed from V and 7 bases from J, the gap between germline ends came to 16 bases. The CDR3 contains 13 residues. The V gene's germline CDR1 is LNHDA and CDR2 SQIVND (reference sequence). The CDR3: CASMTEGVGGYTF. In DNA, the CDR3 is TGTGCCAGTATGACCGAGGGGGTTGGTGGCTACACCTTC.

The chain has TRBV7-9 and TRBJ1-1; TRBD1 aligns across 10 bases. V was clipped by 5 bases and J by 8 bases; unmatched bases: 5. This CDR3 spans 13 amino acids. Germline V gene sequence: CDR1 SEHNR, CDR2 FQNEAQ (reference sequence). The CDR3 nucleotides are TGTGCCAGCAGCCGGACAGGGGGAATCGAAGCTTTCTTT. Encoded protein: CASSRTGGIEAFF.

This chain connects TRBV7-2 to TRBJ1-3; possibly TRBD1 for D (6 bases). Per germline, CDR1 SGHTA and CDR2 FQGNSA. The V gene lost 5 bases and the J gene lost 0 bases, with 11 bases spanning the gap. There are 15 residues in the CDR3. The CDR3 reads CASSPTGSSGNTIYF. CDR3 in DNA: TGTGCCAGCAGCCCCACAGGGAGCTCTGGAAACACCATATATTTT.

This chain connects TRBV5-5 to TRBJ2-1; D is uncertain. The CDR3 extends over 12 amino acids. Germline values: CDR1 SGHKS, CDR2 YYEKEE (reference sequence). The V end was cut by 1 base, the J end by 6 bases, with 5 bases between. The DNA for the CDR3 is TGTGCCAGCAGCTTGATCTCCAATGAGCAGTTCTTC. It codes for CASSLISNEQFF.

This clone was detected a few times. This rearrangement joins TRBV10-2 to TRBJ1-2; D gene unclear. This CDR3 contains 13 residues. V gave up 0 bases and J gave up 4 bases, with 6 bases separating them. CDR1 WSHSY and CDR2 SAAADI come from the germline V gene. In DNA, the CDR3 is TGCGCCAGCAGTGAGTCGACTCTCTATGGCTACACCTTC. It yields the protein CASSESTLYGYTF.

V and J are TRBV5-6 and TRBJ1-4, with 7 bases lining up with TRBD1. Germline trimming cut 4 bases from V and 8 bases from J; bases unmatched to any gene: 8. This CDR3 is 14 amino acids long. The germline V gene encodes CDR1 SGHDT and CDR2 YYEEEE. The DNA of the CDR3 is TGTGCCAGCAGCCGTCGGACAGGCGGAGAAAAACTGTTTTTT. As protein: CASSRRTGGEKLFF.

This rearrangement joins TRBV6-5 to TRBJ2-7; 9 bases map to TRBD2. The J segment lost 2 bases and the V segment lost 2 bases, leaving 7 bases of the junction unmatched. CDR1 and CDR2 from the germline V gene are MNHEY and SVGAGI. The CDR3 runs to 16 residues. CDR3 DNA: TGTGCCAGCAGTTACGCTACCATAGCGGGGGCCTACGAGCAGTACTTC. This encodes CASSYATIAGAYEQYF.

V usage is TRBV7-9 and J usage is TRBJ1-2; perhaps TRBD1 as D (6 bases). This CDR3 has 15 amino acids. Germline loops: CDR1 SEHNR, CDR2 FQNEAQ (reference sequence). V dropped 4 bases and J dropped 8 bases, with 20 bases sitting between them. CDR3 coding DNA: TGTGCCAGCAGCTCCCTGACAGGCTACTTAAGAGGCTACACCTTC. Protein product: CASSSLTGYLRGYTF.

The chain joins TRBV5-1 to TRBJ2-7; no clear D gene. The CDR3 is made up of 11 amino acids. Trimming cost V 6 bases and J 4 bases, with 8 bases left between them. Germline loops: CDR1 SGHRS, CDR2 YFSETQ. The CDR3: CASIIYYEQYF. As DNA, the CDR3 is TGCGCCAGCATTATCTATTACGAGCAGTACTTC.

The chain links TRBV5-1 to TRBJ2-2; 8 nucleotides align to TRBD1. CDR3 length: 15 amino acids. Germline V gives CDR1 SGHRS, CDR2 YFSETQ. J lost 1 base, V lost 2 bases, and 1 base had no gene match. The CDR3 reads CASSFGTGNTGELFF. As DNA, the CDR3 is TGCGCCAGCAGCTTCGGGACAGGGAACACCGGGGAGCTGTTTTTT.

The J gene is TRBJ2-1, the V gene TRBV9; 7 positions match TRBD2. V was clipped by 0 bases and J by 5 bases; unmatched bases: 2. This CDR3 spans 14 amino acids. The germline V gene has CDR1 SGDLS and CDR2 YYNGEE. The CDR3 region has the DNA TGTGCCAGCAGCGTAGTTGGGGGGGACAATGAGCAGTTCTTC. Translation gives CASSVVGGDNEQFF. The entire variable domain, with the rest obtained from reference TRBV9 and TRBJ2-1, is as follows: DSGVTQTPKHLITATGQRVTLRCSPRSGDLSVYWYQQSLDQGLQFLIQYYNGEERAKGNILERFSAQQFPDLHSELNLSSLELGDSALYFCASSVVGGDNEQFFGPGTRLTVL.

CDR3 residues: CASSLANRAYNSPLHF. The CDR3 DNA reads as TGTGCCAGCAGTTTAGCAAACAGGGCGTATAATTCACCCCTCCACTTT. The chain employs TRBV27 and TRBJ1-6; tentative D call: TRBD1 (6 bases). Germline V gene lookup returns CDR1 MNHEY and CDR2 SMNVEV (reference sequence). Trimming cost V 2 bases and J 4 bases, with 12 bases left between them. This CDR3 has 16 residues.

This chain connects TRBV5-1 to TRBJ2-1; D could derive from TRBD1 or TRBD2 (5 bases each). This CDR3 contains 15 residues. V gave up 0 bases and J gave up 6 bases, with 13 bases separating them. Germline assignment: CDR1 SGHRS and CDR2 YFSETQ. The DNA for the CDR3 is TGCGCCAGCAGCTTGGTAGAAGGGACGGTCAATGAGCAGTTCTTC. Amino acid sequence: CASSLVEGTVNEQFF.

V usage is TRBV7-2 and J usage is TRBJ2-5; tentative D call: TRBD1 (7 bases). CDR3 size: 13 residues. V shed 5 bases and J shed 5 bases, with 12 bases lying between them. Germline lookup yields CDR1 SGHTA and CDR2 FQGNSA. CDR3 sequence: CASSATGRETQYF. The CDR3 bases are TGTGCCAGCAGCGCGACAGGGAGGGAGACCCAGTACTTC.

J is TRBJ1-1 and V is TRBV19, with 9 nucleotides matching TRBD1. The CDR3 has 14 amino acids. Germline loops: CDR1 LNHDA, CDR2 SQIVND (reference sequence). J lost 4 bases, V lost 7 bases, and 7 bases had no gene match. CDR3 sequence reads: CASIPDRGRTEAFF. Written as DNA, the CDR3 is TGTGCCAGTATTCCGGACAGGGGACGCACTGAAGCTTTCTTT.

The V gene is TRBV11-2, the J gene TRBJ1-5; D is unclear. The CDR3 is 13 amino acids. Trimming stripped 1 base from V and 1 base from J, with 2 bases between. CDR1 is SGHAT, CDR2 FQNNGV, per germline. CDR3 protein: CASSLGSNQPQHF. CDR3 sequence (DNA): TGTGCCAGCAGCTTAGGGAGCAATCAGCCCCAGCATTTT.

The chain has TRBV7-2 and TRBJ2-2; tentative D call: TRBD2 (5 bases). The CDR3 has 14 residues. Trimming removed 1 base at V and 5 bases at J, with 8 bases between. Germline lookup yields CDR1 SGHTA and CDR2 FQGNSA. CDR3 amino acids: CASSLDRLTGELFF. The CDR3 DNA sequence: TGTGCCAGCAGCTTAGATCGACTAACCGGGGAGCTGTTTTTT.

CDR3 amino acids: CASRTVSYNEQFF. The DNA for the CDR3 is TGTGCCAGCAGGACTGTCTCCTACAATGAGCAGTTCTTC. The chain recombines TRBV11-2 with TRBJ2-1; the D is unclear. Germline loops: CDR1 SGHAT, CDR2 FQNNGV. With 6 bases removed from V and 0 bases from J, the gap between germline ends came to 6 bases. The CDR3 totals 13 residues.